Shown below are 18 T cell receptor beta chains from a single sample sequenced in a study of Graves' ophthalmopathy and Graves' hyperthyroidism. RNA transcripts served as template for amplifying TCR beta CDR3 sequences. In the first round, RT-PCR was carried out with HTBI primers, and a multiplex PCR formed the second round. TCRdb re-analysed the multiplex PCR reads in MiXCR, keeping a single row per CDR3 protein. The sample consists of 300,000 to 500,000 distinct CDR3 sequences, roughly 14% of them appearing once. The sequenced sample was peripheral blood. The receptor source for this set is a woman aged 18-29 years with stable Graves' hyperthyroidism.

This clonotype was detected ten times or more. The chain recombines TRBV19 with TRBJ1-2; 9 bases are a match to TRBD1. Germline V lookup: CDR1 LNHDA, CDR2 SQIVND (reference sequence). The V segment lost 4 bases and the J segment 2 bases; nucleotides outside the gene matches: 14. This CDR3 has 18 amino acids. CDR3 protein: CASSSSPINRGRNYGYTF. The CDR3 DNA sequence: TGTGCCAGTAGTAGCTCCCCGATTAACAGGGGGCGAAACTATGGCTACACCTTC.

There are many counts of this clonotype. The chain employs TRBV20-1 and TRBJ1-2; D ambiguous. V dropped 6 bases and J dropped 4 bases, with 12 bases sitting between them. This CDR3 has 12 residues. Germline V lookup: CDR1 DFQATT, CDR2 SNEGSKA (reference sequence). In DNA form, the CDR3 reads TGCAGTGCCAGTCAGAAAGGCTATGGCTACACCTTC. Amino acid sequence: CSASQKGYGYTF.

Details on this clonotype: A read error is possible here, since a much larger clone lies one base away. The CDR3 DNA reads as TGTGCCATCAGTGATTACGGGACAGGGCATCAGCCCCAGCATTTT. As protein: CAISDYGTGHQPQHF. This sequence joins TRBV10-3 and TRBJ1-5, with 9 bases matching TRBD1. Germline V gene lookup returns CDR1 ENHRY and CDR2 SYGVKD. V trimming: 3 bases; J trimming: 5 bases; junction bases outside the gene matches: 5. The CDR3 totals 15 residues.

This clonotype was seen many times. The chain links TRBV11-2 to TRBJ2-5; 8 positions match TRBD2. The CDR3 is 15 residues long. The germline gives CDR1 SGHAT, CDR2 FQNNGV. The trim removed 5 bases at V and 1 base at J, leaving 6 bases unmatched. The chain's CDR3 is CASSGRTSSQETQYF. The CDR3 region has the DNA TGTGCCAGCAGCGGGCGGACTAGCTCCCAAGAGACCCAGTACTTC.

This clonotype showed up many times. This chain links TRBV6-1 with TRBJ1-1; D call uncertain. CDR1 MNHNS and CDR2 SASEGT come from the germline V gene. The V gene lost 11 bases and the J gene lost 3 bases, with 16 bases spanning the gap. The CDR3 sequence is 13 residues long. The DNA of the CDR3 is TGTGCCTCTAGGGAGTCGGAAGACACTGAAGCTTTCTTT. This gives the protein CASRESEDTEAFF.

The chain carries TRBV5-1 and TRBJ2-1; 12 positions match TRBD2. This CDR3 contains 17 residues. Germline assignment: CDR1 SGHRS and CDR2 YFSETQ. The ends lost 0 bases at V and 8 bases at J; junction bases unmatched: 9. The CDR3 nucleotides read TGCGCCAGCAGCTTGGCCGTGACTAGCGGGGGTAGCGATGAGCAGTTCTTC. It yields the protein CASSLAVTSGGSDEQFF.

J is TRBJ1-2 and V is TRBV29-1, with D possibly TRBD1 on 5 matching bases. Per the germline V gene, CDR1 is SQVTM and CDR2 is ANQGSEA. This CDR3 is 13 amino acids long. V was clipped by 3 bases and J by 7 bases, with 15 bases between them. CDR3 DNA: TGCAGCGTTGATTCCGGTCCAGGGTTTGGCTACACCTTC. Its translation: CSVDSGPGFGYTF.

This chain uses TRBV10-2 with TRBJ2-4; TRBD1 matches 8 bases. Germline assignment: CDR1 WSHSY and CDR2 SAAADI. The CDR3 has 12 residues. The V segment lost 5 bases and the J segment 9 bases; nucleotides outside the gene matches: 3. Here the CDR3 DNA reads TGCGCCAGCAGTACAGGGGGAAGCATTCAGTACTTC. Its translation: CASSTGGSIQYF.

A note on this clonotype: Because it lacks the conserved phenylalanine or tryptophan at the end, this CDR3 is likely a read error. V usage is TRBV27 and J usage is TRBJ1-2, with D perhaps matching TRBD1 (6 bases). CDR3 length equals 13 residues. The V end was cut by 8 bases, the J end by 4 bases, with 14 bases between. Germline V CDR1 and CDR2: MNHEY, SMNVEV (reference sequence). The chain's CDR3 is CASRQDRAYGYTV. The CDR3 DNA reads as TGTGCCAGCCGTCAGGACAGAGCCTATGGCTACACCGTC.

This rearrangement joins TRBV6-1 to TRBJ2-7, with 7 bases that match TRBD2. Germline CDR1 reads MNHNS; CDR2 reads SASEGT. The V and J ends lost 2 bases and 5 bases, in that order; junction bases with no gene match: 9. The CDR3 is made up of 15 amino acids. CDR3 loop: CASSESVGGRNEQYF. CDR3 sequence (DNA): TGTGCCAGCAGTGAATCTGTGGGAGGGCGGAACGAGCAGTACTTC.

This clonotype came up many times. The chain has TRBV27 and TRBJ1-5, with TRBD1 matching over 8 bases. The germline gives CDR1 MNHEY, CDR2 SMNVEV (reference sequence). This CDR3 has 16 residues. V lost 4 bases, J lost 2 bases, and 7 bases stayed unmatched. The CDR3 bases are TGTGCCAGCAGTTCAGGACAGGGCTCGGGCAATCAGCCCCAGCATTTT. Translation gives CASSSGQGSGNQPQHF.

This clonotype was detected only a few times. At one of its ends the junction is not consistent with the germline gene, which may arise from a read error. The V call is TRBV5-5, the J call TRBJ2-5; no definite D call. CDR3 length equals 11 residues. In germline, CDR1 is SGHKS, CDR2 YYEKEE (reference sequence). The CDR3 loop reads CASSLTETKYF. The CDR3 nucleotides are TGTGCCAGCAGCTTAACCGAGACCAAGTACTTC. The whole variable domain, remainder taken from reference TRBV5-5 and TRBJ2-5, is DAGVTQSPTHLIKTRGQQVTLRCSPISGHKSVSWYQQVLGQGPQFIFQYYEKEERGRGNFPDRFSARQFPNYSSELNVNALLLGDSALYLCASSLTETKYFGPGTRLLVL.

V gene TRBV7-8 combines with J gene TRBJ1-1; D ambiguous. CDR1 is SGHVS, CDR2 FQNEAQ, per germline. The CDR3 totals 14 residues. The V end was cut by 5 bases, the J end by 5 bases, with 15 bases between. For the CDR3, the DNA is TGTGCCAGCAGCCGCTCGGATTATAGGACTGAAGCTTTCTTT. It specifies CASSRSDYRTEAFF.

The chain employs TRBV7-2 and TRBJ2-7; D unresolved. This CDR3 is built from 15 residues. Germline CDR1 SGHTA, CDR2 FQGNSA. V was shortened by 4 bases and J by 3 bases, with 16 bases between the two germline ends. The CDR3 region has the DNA TGTGCCAGCAGCTGGCTCTGGACGGGTGTCTACGAGCAGTACTTC. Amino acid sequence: CASSWLWTGVYEQYF.

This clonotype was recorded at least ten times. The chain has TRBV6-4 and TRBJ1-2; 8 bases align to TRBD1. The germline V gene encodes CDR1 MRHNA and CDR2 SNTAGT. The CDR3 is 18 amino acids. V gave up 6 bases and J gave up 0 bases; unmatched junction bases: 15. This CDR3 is CASSSGGNYPHTNYGYTF. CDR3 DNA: TGTGCCAGCAGCTCAGGGGGCAACTATCCCCACACTAACTATGGCTACACCTTC.

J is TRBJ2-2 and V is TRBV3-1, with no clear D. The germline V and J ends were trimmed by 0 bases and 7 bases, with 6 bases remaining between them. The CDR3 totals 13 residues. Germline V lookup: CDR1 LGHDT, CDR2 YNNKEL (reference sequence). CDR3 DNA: TGTGCCAGCAGCCAAGATCCGAGCGGGGAGCTGTTTTTT. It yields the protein CASSQDPSGELFF.

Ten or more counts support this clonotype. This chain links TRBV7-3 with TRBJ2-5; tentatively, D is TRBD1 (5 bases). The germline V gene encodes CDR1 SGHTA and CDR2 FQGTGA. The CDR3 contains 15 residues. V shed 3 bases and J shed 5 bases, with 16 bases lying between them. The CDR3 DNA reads TGTGCCAGCAGCTTTAGGGGCCAAATATGGGAGACCCAGTACTTC. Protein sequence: CASSFRGQIWETQYF.

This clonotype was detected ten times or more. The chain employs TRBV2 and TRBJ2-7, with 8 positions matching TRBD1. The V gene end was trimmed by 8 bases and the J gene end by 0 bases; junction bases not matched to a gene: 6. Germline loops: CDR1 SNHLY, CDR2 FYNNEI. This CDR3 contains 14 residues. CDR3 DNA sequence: TGTGCCAGCCTTTCGGGACAGGCCTCCTACGAGCAGTACTTC. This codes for CASLSGQASYEQYF. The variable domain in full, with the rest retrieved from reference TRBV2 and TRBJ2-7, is EPEVTQTPSHQVTQMGQEVILRCVPISNHLYFYWYRQILGQKVEFLVSFYNNEISEKSEIFDDQFSVERPDGSNFTLKIRSTKLEDSAMYFCASLSGQASYEQYFGPGTRLTVT.